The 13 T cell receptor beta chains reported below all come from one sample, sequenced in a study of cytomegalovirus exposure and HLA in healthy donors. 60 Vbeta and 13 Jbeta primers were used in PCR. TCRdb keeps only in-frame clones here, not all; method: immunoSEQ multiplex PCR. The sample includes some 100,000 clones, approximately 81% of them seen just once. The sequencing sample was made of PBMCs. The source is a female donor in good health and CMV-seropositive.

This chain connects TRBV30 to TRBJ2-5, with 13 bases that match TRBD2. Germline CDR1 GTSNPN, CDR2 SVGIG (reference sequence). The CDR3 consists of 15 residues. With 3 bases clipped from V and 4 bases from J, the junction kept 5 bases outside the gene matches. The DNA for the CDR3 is TGTGCCTGGAGCGGGACTAGCGGGATTACAGAGACCCAGTACTTC. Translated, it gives CAWSGTSGITETQYF.

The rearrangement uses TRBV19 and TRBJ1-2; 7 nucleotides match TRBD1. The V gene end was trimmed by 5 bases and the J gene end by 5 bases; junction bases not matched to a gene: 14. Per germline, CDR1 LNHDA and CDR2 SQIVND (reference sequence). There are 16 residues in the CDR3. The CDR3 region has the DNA TGTGCCAGTAGTGCCGGGACAGCTCAGGGGGAATATGGCTACACCTTC. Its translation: CASSAGTAQGEYGYTF. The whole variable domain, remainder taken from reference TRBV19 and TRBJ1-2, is DGGITQSPKYLFRKEGQNVTLSCEQNLNHDAMYWYRQDPGQGLRLIYYSQIVNDFQKGDIAEGYSVSREKKESFPLTVTSAQKNPTAFYLCASSAGTAQGEYGYTFGSGTRLTVV.

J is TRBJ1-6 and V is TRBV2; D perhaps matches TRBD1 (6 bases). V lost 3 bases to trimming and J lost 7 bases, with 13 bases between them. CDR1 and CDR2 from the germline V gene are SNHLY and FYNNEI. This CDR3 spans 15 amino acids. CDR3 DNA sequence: TGTGCCAGCAGTGATGATCAAGGGGGAAATTCACCCCTCCACTTT. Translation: CASSDDQGGNSPLHF.

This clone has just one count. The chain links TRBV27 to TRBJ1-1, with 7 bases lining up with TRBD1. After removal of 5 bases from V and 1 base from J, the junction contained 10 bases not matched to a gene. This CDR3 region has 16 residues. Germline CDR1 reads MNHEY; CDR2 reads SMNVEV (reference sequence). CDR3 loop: CASSGIPGGGNTEAFF. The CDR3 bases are TGTGCCAGCAGTGGCATCCCAGGGGGAGGGAACACTGAAGCTTTCTTT.

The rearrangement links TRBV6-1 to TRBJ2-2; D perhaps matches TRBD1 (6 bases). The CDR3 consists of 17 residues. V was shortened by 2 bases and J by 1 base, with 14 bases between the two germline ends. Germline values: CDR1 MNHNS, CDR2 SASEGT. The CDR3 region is CASSETLGQLNTGELFF. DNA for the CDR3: TGTGCCAGCAGTGAAACCTTAGGACAGTTGAACACCGGGGAGCTGTTTTTT.

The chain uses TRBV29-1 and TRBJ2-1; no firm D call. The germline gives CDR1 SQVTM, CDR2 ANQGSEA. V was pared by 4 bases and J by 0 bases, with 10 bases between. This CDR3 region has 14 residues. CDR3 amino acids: CSVGGSSSYNEQFF. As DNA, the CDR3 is TGCAGCGTTGGTGGCTCCAGCTCCTACAATGAGCAGTTCTTC.

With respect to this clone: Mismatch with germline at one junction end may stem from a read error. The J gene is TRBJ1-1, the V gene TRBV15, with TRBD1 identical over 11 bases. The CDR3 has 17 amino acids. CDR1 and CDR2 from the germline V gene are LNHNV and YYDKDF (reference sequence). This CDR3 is CATSRDGQGAGNAEAFF. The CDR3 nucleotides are TGTGCCACCAGCAGAGATGGACAGGGGGCGGGGAACGCTGAAGCTTTCTTT.

CDR3 DNA sequence: TGTGCCAGCAGTTTCGGAACGGGTGAGGAAACCTACGAGCAGTACTTC. It is translated as CASSFGTGEETYEQYF. The chain joins TRBV27 to TRBJ2-5, with D unresolved. The DNA end is a closer match to TRBJ2-7, so the J assignment may be wrong. The V gene's germline CDR1 is MNHEY and CDR2 SMNVEV (reference sequence). The CDR3 covers 16 residues.

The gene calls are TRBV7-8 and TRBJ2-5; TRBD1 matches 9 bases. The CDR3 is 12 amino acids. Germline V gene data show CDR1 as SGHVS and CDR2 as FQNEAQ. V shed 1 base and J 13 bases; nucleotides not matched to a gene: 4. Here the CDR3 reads CASSLDGTGLYF. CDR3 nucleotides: TGTGCCAGCAGCTTAGACGGGACAGGGCTGTACTTC.

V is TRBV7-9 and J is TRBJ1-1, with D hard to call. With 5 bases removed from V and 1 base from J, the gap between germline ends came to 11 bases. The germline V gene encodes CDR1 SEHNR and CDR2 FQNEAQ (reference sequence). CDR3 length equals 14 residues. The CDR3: CASSDGGGNTEAFF. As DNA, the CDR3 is TGTGCCAGCAGCGACGGCGGAGGGAACACTGAAGCTTTCTTT.

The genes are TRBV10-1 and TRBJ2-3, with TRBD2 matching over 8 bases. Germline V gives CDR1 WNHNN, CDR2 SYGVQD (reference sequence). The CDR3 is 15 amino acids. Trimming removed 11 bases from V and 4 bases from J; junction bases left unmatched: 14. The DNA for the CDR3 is TGCGCCCTCCTCCAAGCGGGAGTTGACGCAGATACGCAGTATTTT. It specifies CALLQAGVDADTQYF.

The CDR3 is CASRTRLAGQETQYF. The CDR3 nucleotides are TGTGCCAGCAGAACGAGACTAGCGGGGCAAGAGACCCAGTACTTC. The chain carries TRBV6-5 and TRBJ2-5; TRBD2 matches at 11 bases. Trimming cost V 6 bases and J 2 bases; bases outside gene matches: 5. CDR1 and CDR2 from the germline V gene are MNHEY and SVGAGI. The CDR3 has 15 residues.

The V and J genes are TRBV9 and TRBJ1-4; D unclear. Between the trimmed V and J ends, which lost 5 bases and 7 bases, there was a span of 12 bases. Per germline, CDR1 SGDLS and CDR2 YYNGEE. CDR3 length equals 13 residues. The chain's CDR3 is CASSQDGLEKLFF. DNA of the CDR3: TGTGCCAGCAGTCAAGACGGACTTGAAAAACTGTTTTTT.